These 31 T cell receptor beta chains share one sample of origin, sequenced in a study of blood T cell repertoires in COVID-19. Some clones are missing from TCRdb's copy, which holds only in-frame ones; the method was immunoSEQ multiplex PCR. This sample has 150,000 to 200,000 clones, with around 77% found just once. The source material was peripheral blood. The receptor source for this set is a man aged 65 to 79 with active or convalescent COVID-19.

This chain connects TRBV24-1 to TRBJ2-1; D remains ambiguous. V was pared by 4 bases and J by 9 bases, with 9 bases between. CDR3 length equals 12 residues. Germline V lookup: CDR1 KGHDR, CDR2 SFDVKD. CDR3 in DNA: TGTGCCACCAGTGAGATTGCTAGTGAGCAGTTCTTC. Translating it yields CATSEIASEQFF.

About this clone itself: Being one base from a much bigger clone, this may be a read error. The sample contains more than one DNA sequence encoding this CDR3. The chain links TRBV5-4 to TRBJ1-2; 7 nucleotides align to TRBD1. V lost 4 bases, J lost 2 bases, and 2 bases stayed unmatched. Germline CDR1 and CDR2: SGHNT and YYREEE (reference sequence). This CDR3 is built from 13 residues. CDR3 region: CASSPDRNYGYTF. For the CDR3, the DNA is TGTGCCAGCAGCCCGGACAGGAACTATGGCTACACCTTC. Full variable domain (remainder filled in from reference TRBV5-4 and TRBJ1-2): ETGVTQSPTHLIKTRGQQVTLRCSSQSGHNTVSWYQQALGQGPQFIFQYYREEENGRGNFPPRFSGLQFPNYSSELNVNALELDDSALYLCASSPDRNYGYTFGSGTRLTVV.

CDR3 in amino acids: CASSLGTSGSRNEQFF. CDR3 in DNA: TGCGCCAGCAGCCTAGGGACTAGCGGGAGTAGGAATGAGCAGTTCTTC. This chain uses TRBV5-1 with TRBJ2-1; 14 positions agree with TRBD2. Germline values: CDR1 SGHRS, CDR2 YFSETQ. The CDR3 is 16 amino acids. Trimming took 4 bases from V and 7 from J; bases not matched to a gene: 7.

The chain employs TRBV2 and TRBJ1-4; D is ambiguous. This CDR3 comprises 15 residues. Trimming left V 4 bases short and J 7 bases short, with 16 bases between. The V gene's germline CDR1 is SNHLY and CDR2 FYNNEI. The CDR3: CASSGAGPRGEKLFF. Written as DNA, the CDR3 is TGTGCCAGCAGTGGGGCGGGCCCCCGGGGTGAAAAACTGTTTTTT.

The chain couples TRBV5-6 to TRBJ1-3, with 8 positions matching TRBD1. Germline trimming cut 3 bases from V and 0 bases from J; bases unmatched to any gene: 2. Germline CDR1 is SGHDT and CDR2 is YYEEEE. The CDR3 consists of 15 residues. The CDR3 loop reads CASSSGGPSGNTIYF. The CDR3 bases are TGTGCCAGCAGCTCAGGGGGCCCCTCTGGAAACACCATATATTTT.

V gene TRBV2 combines with J gene TRBJ2-7; 14 bases map to TRBD2. V was pared by 4 bases and J by 2 bases, with 7 bases of the junction left unmatched. The CDR3 sequence is 17 residues long. CDR1 is SNHLY, CDR2 FYNNEI, per germline. The CDR3 nucleotides are TGTGCCAGCAGTGGGTGGGGACTAGCGGGAGATCCCTACGAGCAGTACTTC. It specifies CASSGWGLAGDPYEQYF.

This clone was found a few times. V is TRBV19 and J is TRBJ1-5; D is possibly TRBD1 (5 bases). V was shortened by 5 bases and J by 4 bases, with 18 bases between the two germline ends. The V gene's germline CDR1 is LNHDA and CDR2 SQIVND (reference sequence). The CDR3 has 16 amino acids. This CDR3 is CASSPRPDTKNQPQHF. In DNA, the CDR3 is TGTGCCAGTAGTCCCCGCCCGGACACAAAAAATCAGCCCCAGCATTTT.

This rearrangement joins TRBV7-2 to TRBJ1-5; possibly TRBD1 for D (6 bases). V dropped 3 bases and J dropped 7 bases, with 13 bases sitting between them. The germline V gene encodes CDR1 SGHTA and CDR2 FQGNSA. The CDR3 is 14 residues long. This CDR3 is CASSLEGGEQPQHF. The CDR3 bases are TGTGCCAGCAGCTTGGAAGGGGGAGAACAGCCCCAGCATTTT.

The V gene is TRBV7-8, the J gene TRBJ2-1; 9 bases agree with TRBD1. CDR3 size: 15 residues. V gave up 2 bases and J gave up 6 bases; unmatched junction bases: 5. Germline CDR1 is SGHVS and CDR2 is FQNEAQ. Here the CDR3 reads CASSLTGTGTNEQFF. The CDR3 DNA reads TGTGCCAGCAGCTTAACCGGGACAGGGACCAATGAGCAGTTCTTC.

The V and J genes are TRBV6-5 and TRBJ1-6, with TRBD1 identical over 8 bases. The V gene's germline CDR1 is MNHEY and CDR2 SVGAGI. CDR3 length: 14 amino acids. J gave up 7 bases and V 6 bases, and 5 bases lay outside the gene matches. The DNA for the CDR3 is TGTGCCAGCAGGAGGACAGGGAGCAATTCACCCCTCCACTTT. Translation gives CASRRTGSNSPLHF.

The gene calls are TRBV6-5 and TRBJ2-7, with a weak D call TRBD2 (6 bases). CDR3 length: 14 amino acids. Germline loops: CDR1 MNHEY, CDR2 SVGAGI. With 7 bases removed from V and 6 bases from J, the gap between germline ends came to 19 bases. CDR3: CASKGEATTSEQYF. Here the CDR3 DNA reads TGTGCCAGCAAAGGGGAGGCAACGACGTCCGAGCAGTACTTC.

The chain recombines TRBV7-2 with TRBJ1-3; 8 positions agree with TRBD1. CDR1 SGHTA and CDR2 FQGNSA come from the germline V gene. V shed 5 bases and J 8 bases; nucleotides not matched to a gene: 11. The CDR3 is made up of 15 amino acids. CDR3 protein: CASSLALQGADTIYF. CDR3 DNA: TGTGCCAGCAGCCTCGCCCTCCAGGGGGCGGACACCATATATTTT.

In its sample, this clone was seen a few times. The rearrangement uses TRBV30 and TRBJ1-3, with 7 bases that match TRBD1. Germline-derived CDR1 and CDR2 are GTSNPN and SVGIG (reference sequence). V shed 3 bases, J shed 0 bases, and the junction held 5 bases outside the gene matches. The CDR3 covers 15 residues. The CDR3 reads CAWSSGGSSGNTIYF. DNA of the CDR3: TGTGCCTGGAGCTCAGGGGGGAGCTCTGGAAACACCATATATTTT.

This clone came up a few times. At one boundary the junction diverges from the germline segment, which might be a read error. The chain joins TRBV7-6 to TRBJ1-1; no clear D gene. CDR1 and CDR2 (germline): SGHVS, FNYEAQ. There are 11 residues in the CDR3. CDR3 DNA: TGTGCCAGCAGCCTGGGGAGGGATTTTGACTTT. Residues: CASSLGRDFDF.

The chain is built from TRBV6-6 and TRBJ1-2; 9 bases are a match to TRBD1. The CDR3 is 15 amino acids. Germline CDR1 reads MNHNY; CDR2 reads SVGAGI (reference sequence). V lost 2 bases to trimming and J lost 4 bases; unmatched junction nucleotides: 5. The CDR3 DNA is TGTGCCAGCAGTTACGGGGACAGGGACGCCTATGGCTACACCTTC. Translated: CASSYGDRDAYGYTF.

The V gene is TRBV27, the J gene TRBJ2-5; the D is unclear. CDR3 length equals 15 residues. Germline CDR1 reads MNHEY; CDR2 reads SMNVEV (reference sequence). Trimming took off 0 bases at V and 2 bases at J, with 10 bases between the two ends. CDR3 residues: CASSLSRQDQETQYF. The DNA of the CDR3 is TGTGCCAGCAGTTTATCTAGGCAGGATCAAGAGACCCAGTACTTC.

For the CDR3, the DNA is TGCGCCAGCAGTGACTATAGCGGGAGTTTAGATACGCAGTATTTT. Translated, it gives CASSDYSGSLDTQYF. The chain recombines TRBV10-1 with TRBJ2-3, with TRBD2 matching over 9 bases. The CDR3 totals 15 residues. Germline values: CDR1 WNHNN, CDR2 SYGVQD (reference sequence). Germline trimming cut 3 bases from V and 5 bases from J; bases unmatched to any gene: 6.

V is TRBV18 and J is TRBJ1-1, with D possibly matching TRBD1 (5 bases). The V and J ends lost 4 bases and 1 base respectively, with 7 bases between them. Per the germline V gene, CDR1 is KGHSH and CDR2 is LQKENI. CDR3 length: 13 residues. In nucleotides, the CDR3 is TGTGCCAGCTCACTACAGGAGAACACTGAAGCTTTCTTT. It encodes CASSLQENTEAFF.

This clone has more than one count but fewer than ten. V usage is TRBV7-2 and J usage is TRBJ1-1, with D possibly TRBD1 on 5 matching bases. Trimming left V 1 base short and J 4 bases short, with 13 bases between. Looked up from germline, CDR1 is SGHTA and CDR2 is FQGNSA. This CDR3 is built from 15 residues. The DNA of the CDR3 is TGTGCCAGCAGCTTAGTGCCAGGGATGGGCACTGAAGCTTTCTTT. Amino acid sequence: CASSLVPGMGTEAFF.

In this sample, this clone turned up once. The chain combines TRBV10-1 with TRBJ1-2, with a tentative D call TRBD1 (5 bases). V lost 3 bases and J 2 bases, leaving 13 bases between the germline ends. CDR1 WNHNN and CDR2 SYGVQD come from the germline V gene (reference sequence). The CDR3 is 15 residues long. CDR3 DNA: TGCGCCAGCAGTGACTCCGGGGGTGACAACTATGGCTACACCTTC. This gives the protein CASSDSGGDNYGYTF.

In this sample, this clone turned up once. The chain uses TRBV7-2 and TRBJ2-1; 10 nucleotides align to TRBD2. V trimming: 5 bases; J trimming: 2 bases; junction bases outside the gene matches: 3. The CDR3 extends over 15 amino acids. Germline lookup yields CDR1 SGHTA and CDR2 FQGNSA. The CDR3 DNA is TGTGCCAGCAGCATTAGCGGGGGGCCCTACAATGAGCAGTTCTTC. It translates to CASSISGGPYNEQFF.

The V gene is TRBV6-5, the J gene TRBJ1-4; 8 bases are a match to TRBD1. CDR3 size: 14 residues. With V trimmed by 6 bases and J by 7 bases, 7 bases remained unmatched. CDR1 is MNHEY, CDR2 SVGAGI, per germline. The CDR3 sequence: CASRTGDIREKLFF. The CDR3 coding sequence is TGTGCCAGCAGGACAGGGGATATACGTGAAAAACTGTTTTTT.

The V and J genes are TRBV5-1 and TRBJ1-2; 7 nucleotides line up with TRBD1. Germline V CDR1 and CDR2: SGHRS, YFSETQ. V trimming: 7 bases; J trimming: 0 bases; junction bases outside the gene matches: 9. The CDR3 extends over 15 amino acids. CDR3 region: CASAGTAYTNYGYTF. CDR3 nucleotides: TGCGCCAGCGCGGGGACAGCCTATACTAACTATGGCTACACCTTC.

This clone was counted only a few times. The rearrangement links TRBV4-1 to TRBJ2-1; tentative D call: TRBD2 (6 bases). Germline CDR1 and CDR2: MGHRA and YSYEKL. The CDR3 covers 14 residues. V lost 4 bases, J lost 5 bases, and 12 bases lay in between. As DNA, the CDR3 is TGCGCCAGCAGCCTCGGCGGGATCCACAATGAGCAGTTCTTC. It yields the protein CASSLGGIHNEQFF.

The chain couples TRBV2 to TRBJ2-3; 8 bases map to TRBD1. This CDR3 has 13 residues. The trim removed 6 bases at V and 2 bases at J, leaving 1 base unmatched. Looked up from germline, CDR1 is SNHLY and CDR2 is FYNNEI. CDR3 amino acids: CASRDRVTDTQYF. As DNA, the CDR3 is TGTGCCAGCAGGGACAGGGTCACAGATACGCAGTATTTT.

This clone was found a few times. The chain employs TRBV11-3 and TRBJ2-7; D gene ambiguous. The CDR3 has 12 residues. CDR1 is SGHNT and CDR2 is YENEEA in the germline V gene. V was pared by 6 bases and J by 2 bases, with 8 bases between. The DNA for the CDR3 is TGTGCCAGCAGTAACAGTCCCTACGAGCAGTACTTC. Amino acid sequence: CASSNSPYEQYF.

The chain is built from TRBV7-9 and TRBJ2-3; 7 nucleotides agree with TRBD2. Germline V gene lookup returns CDR1 SEHNR and CDR2 FQNEAQ (reference sequence). V lost 5 bases and J lost 0; bases outside the gene matches: 5. The CDR3 covers 15 residues. CDR3 region: CASSPLAGSTDTQYF. CDR3 nucleotide sequence: TGTGCCAGCAGCCCCTTAGCGGGTAGCACAGATACGCAGTATTTT. The full variable domain, rest sourced from reference TRBV7-9 and TRBJ2-3, is DTGVSQNPRHKITKRGQNVTFRCDPISEHNRLYWYRQTLGQGPEFLTYFQNEAQLEKSRLLSDRFSAERPKGSFSTLEIQRTEQGDSAMYLCASSPLAGSTDTQYFGPGTRLTVL.

J is TRBJ1-1 and V is TRBV7-8; weak D call: TRBD1 (5 bases). CDR1 is SGHVS, CDR2 FQNEAQ, per germline. This CDR3 has 16 residues. Trimming pared 6 bases from V and 4 bases from J, leaving 21 bases between. The CDR3 protein is CASRTQTGGVGTEAFF. CDR3 in DNA: TGTGCCAGCAGAACCCAAACGGGGGGAGTAGGCACTGAAGCTTTCTTT.

The genes are TRBV6-5 and TRBJ1-5, with TRBD1 matching over 7 bases. Germline CDR1 MNHEY, CDR2 SVGAGI. This CDR3 has 13 amino acids. V lost 5 bases and J lost 7; bases outside the gene matches: 5. This CDR3 is CASSQRGPQPQHF. For the CDR3, the DNA is TGTGCCAGCAGTCAGAGGGGGCCCCAGCCCCAGCATTTT.

This chain uses TRBV7-9 with TRBJ1-1, with D perhaps matching TRBD1 (6 bases). The V and J ends lost 1 base and 0 bases respectively, with 9 bases between them. The CDR3 runs to 15 residues. The germline gives CDR1 SEHNR, CDR2 FQNEAQ (reference sequence). The CDR3 region has the DNA TGTGCCAGCAGCTTAGTAGCAGGGGTGAACACTGAAGCTTTCTTT. Its protein is CASSLVAGVNTEAFF.

Turning to this clone: Within the sample, other DNA sequences also encode this same CDR3. The chain employs TRBV7-2 and TRBJ1-2; possibly TRBD1 for D (5 bases). The germline gives CDR1 SGHTA, CDR2 FQGNSA. V lost 2 bases to trimming and J lost 5 bases, with 9 bases between them. The CDR3 is 13 amino acids. In DNA form, the CDR3 reads TGTGCCAGCAGCTTATTGACAGCGTATGGCTACACCTTC. This sequence encodes CASSLLTAYGYTF.